This is a list of T cell receptor beta chains from one sample in a study of CD8 T cells in ankylosing spondylitis. TCRdb analysed the 5' RACE reads with MiXCR anew, one entry per CDR3 protein. The profile covers about 320,000 distinct CDR3 sequences, with 11% appearing a single time and about 10% taken by the ten largest. The sequencing sample was made of blood, either unsorted or a sorted T cell fraction (not recorded which). The origin of the receptors is a female donor with ankylosing spondylitis or in good health (not recorded which). Each CDR3 is given without its conserved first and last residue. Fields, in order: V gene, clone size, CDR3 protein. Size is stated for part of the rows, as once, few or many counts, or as a class when the clone is expanded.

>TRBV28|many
ASSSGKRRGSYNEQF
>TRBV6-5|many
ASSYGGNEQY
>TRBV10-3|many
AISADLSTDTQY
>TRBV5-1|many
ASSSQAPAEAF
>TRBV6-1|-
ASSRGNKVSDTQY
>TRBV11-2|-
ASSLDLRGFSTDTQY
>TRBV10-3|many
AISDPAVSQY
>TRBV20-1|few
SATLAGEQF
>TRBV29-1|many
SVRAATNTGELF
>TRBV5-1|many
ASFDGSSSTDTQY
>TRBV20-1|many
SAQTDVGQY
>TRBV20-1|many
SARDPAGKYEQY
>TRBV4-3|few
ASSQVASVSAGSYNEQF
>TRBV24-1|many
ATSPSGQNTGELF
>TRBV3-1|many
ASSQTGANVLT
>TRBV5-6|-
ASSLRQLGETQY
>TRBV28|many
ASSGPGYGYT